Listed below are T cell receptor beta chains from one sample, sequenced in a study of blood T cell repertoires in COVID-19. The protocol was immunoSEQ multiplex PCR, while the TCRdb copy is restricted to in-frame clones and leaves out a portion. The sample has 55,000 to 90,000 clones; approximately 86% are singletons. Sequences were obtained from peripheral blood. Every receptor here comes from a man aged 70 or older with active COVID-19. The CDR3 runs from the conserved cysteine through the conserved F or W. D genes are given only for firm matches. Rows may omit the clone size; those that give it use once, few, many or a size class.

CDR3aa	CDR3nt	j_gene	abundance	d_gene	v_gene
CASEGGGSSYNEQFF	TGTGCCTCGGAGGGAGGGGGGAGCTCCTACAATGAGCAGTTCTTC	TRBJ2-1	NA	NA	TRBV10-3
CASSYSGQRGETQYF	TGTGCCAGCAGTTACTCGGGACAGCGAGGGGAGACCCAGTACTTC	TRBJ2-5	NA	TRBD1	TRBV6-5
CASSEQGGYGYTF	TGTGCCAGCAGTGAACAGGGGGGCTATGGCTACACCTTC	TRBJ1-2	NA	TRBD1	TRBV6-1
CASHRAEGEQYF	TGTGCCAGCCACCGAGCGGAGGGCGAGCAGTACTTC	TRBJ2-7	NA	NA	TRBV2
CASSPPGSQETQYF	TGCGCCAGCAGCCCCCCGGGTTCTCAAGAGACCCAGTACTTC	TRBJ2-5	NA	NA	TRBV5-1
CASSGPNTGELFF	TGTGCCAGCAGCGGCCCGAACACCGGGGAGCTGTTTTTT	TRBJ2-2	NA	NA	TRBV5-8
CASSLAAGLPGADTQYF	TGCGCCAGCAGCTTGGCGGCCGGACTGCCCGGGGCAGATACGCAGTATTTT	TRBJ2-3	NA	NA	TRBV5-1
CASSLRSSEQYF	TGTGCCAGCAGCTTGCGGTCTTCTGAGCAGTATTTT	TRBJ2-3	NA	NA	TRBV5-4
CASMGAGWTPGTGELFF	TGTGCCAGCATGGGGGCGGGTTGGACACCGGGGACCGGGGAGCTGTTTTTT	TRBJ2-2	NA	NA	TRBV28
CASSLAGWAYEQYF	TGTGCCAGCAGTTTAGCAGGGTGGGCCTACGAGCAGTACTTC	TRBJ2-7	NA	NA	TRBV28
CASSSGGTESYEQYF	TGTGCCAGCAGCTCGGGGGGGACCGAGTCCTACGAGCAGTACTTC	TRBJ2-7	NA	TRBD2	TRBV11-3
CASSVGDYQNIQYF	TGTGCCAGCAGCGTAGGCGACTACCAAAACATTCAGTACTTC	TRBJ2-4	NA	NA	TRBV9
CASSFRVGNQPQHF	TGTGCCAGCAGTTTCAGGGTGGGGAATCAGCCCCAGCATTTT	TRBJ1-5	NA	NA	TRBV28
CASSPGRTANVLTF	TGTGCCAGCAGCCCAGGTCGTACGGCCAACGTCCTGACTTTC	TRBJ2-6	NA	NA	TRBV7-2
CASSPDTRRGSGANVLTF	TGTGCCAGCAGTCCAGACACCCGCCGTGGCTCTGGGGCCAACGTCCTGACTTTC	TRBJ2-6	NA	NA	TRBV6-6
CASSRGTGGAEAFF	TGTGCCAGCAGCCGGGGGACAGGGGGCGCGGAAGCTTTCTTT	TRBJ1-1	NA	TRBD1	TRBV5-6
CATSRAGSNQPQHF	TGTGCCACCAGCAGAGCCGGGAGCAATCAGCCCCAGCATTTT	TRBJ1-5	NA	NA	TRBV15
CASSPSGGGNTIYF	TGTGCCAGCAGCCCCTCGGGGGGCGGAAACACCATATATTTT	TRBJ1-3	NA	NA	TRBV7-3
CASSQSPGGDTQYF	TGCGCCAGCAGCCAAAGCCCAGGGGGAGATACGCAGTATTTT	TRBJ2-3	NA	TRBD1	TRBV5-1
CASSPLAGYNEQFF	TGTGCCAGCAGCCCCCTGGCAGGGTACAATGAGCAGTTCTTC	TRBJ2-1	once	NA	TRBV4-2